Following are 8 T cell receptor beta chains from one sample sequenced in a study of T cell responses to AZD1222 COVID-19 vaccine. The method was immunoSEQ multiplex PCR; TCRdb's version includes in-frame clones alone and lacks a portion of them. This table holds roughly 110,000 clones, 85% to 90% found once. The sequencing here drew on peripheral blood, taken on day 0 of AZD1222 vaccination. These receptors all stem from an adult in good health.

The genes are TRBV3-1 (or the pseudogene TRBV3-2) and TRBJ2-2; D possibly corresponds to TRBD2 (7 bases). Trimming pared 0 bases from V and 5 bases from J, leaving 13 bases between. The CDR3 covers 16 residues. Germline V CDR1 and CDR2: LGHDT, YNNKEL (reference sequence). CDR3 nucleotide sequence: TGTGCCAGCAGCCAAGATCGGGGGGCGTGGACCGGGGAGCTGTTTTTT. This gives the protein CASSQDRGAWTGELFF.

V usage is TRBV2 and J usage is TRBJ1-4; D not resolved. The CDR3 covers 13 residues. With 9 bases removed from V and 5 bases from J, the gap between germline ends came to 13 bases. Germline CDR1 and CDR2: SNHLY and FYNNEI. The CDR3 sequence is CASSQEFNEKLFF. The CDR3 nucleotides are TGTGCCAGTTCCCAGGAATTCAATGAAAAACTGTTTTTT.

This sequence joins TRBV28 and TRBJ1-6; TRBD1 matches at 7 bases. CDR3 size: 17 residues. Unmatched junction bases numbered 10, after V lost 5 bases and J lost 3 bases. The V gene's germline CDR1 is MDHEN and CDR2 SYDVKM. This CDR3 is CASSTLTGTVYNSPLHF. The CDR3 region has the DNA TGTGCCAGCAGTACCTTGACAGGGACGGTCTATAATTCACCCCTCCACTTT.

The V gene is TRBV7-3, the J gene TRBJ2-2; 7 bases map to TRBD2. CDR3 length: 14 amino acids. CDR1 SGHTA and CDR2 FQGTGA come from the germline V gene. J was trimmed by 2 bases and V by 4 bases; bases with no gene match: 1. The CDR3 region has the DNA TGTGCCAGCAGCTCTAGCGGAAACACCGGGGAGCTGTTTTTT. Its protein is CASSSSGNTGELFF.

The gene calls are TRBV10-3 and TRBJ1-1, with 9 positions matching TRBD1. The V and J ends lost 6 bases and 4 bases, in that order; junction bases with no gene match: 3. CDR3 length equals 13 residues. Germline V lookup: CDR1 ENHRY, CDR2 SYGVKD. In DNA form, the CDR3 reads TGTGCCATCAGCCGGGACAGGGTCACTGAAGCTTTCTTT. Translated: CAISRDRVTEAFF.

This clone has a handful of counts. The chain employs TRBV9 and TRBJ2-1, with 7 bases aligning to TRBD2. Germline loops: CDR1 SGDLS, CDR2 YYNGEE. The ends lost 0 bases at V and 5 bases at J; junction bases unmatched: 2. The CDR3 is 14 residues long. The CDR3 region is CASSVVGRNNEQFF. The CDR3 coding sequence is TGTGCCAGCAGCGTAGTCGGGAGGAACAATGAGCAGTTCTTC.

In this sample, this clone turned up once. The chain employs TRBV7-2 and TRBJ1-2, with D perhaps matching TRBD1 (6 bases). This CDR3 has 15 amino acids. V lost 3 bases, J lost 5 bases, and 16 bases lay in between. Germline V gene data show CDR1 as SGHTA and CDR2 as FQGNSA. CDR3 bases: TGTGCCAGCAGCTTCAACAGGGAAAGGGCGTATGGCTACACCTTC. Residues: CASSFNRERAYGYTF.

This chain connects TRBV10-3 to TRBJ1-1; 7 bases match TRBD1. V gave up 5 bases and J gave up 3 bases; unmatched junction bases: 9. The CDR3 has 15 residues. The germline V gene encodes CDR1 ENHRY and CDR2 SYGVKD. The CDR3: CAISREDRDDTEAFF. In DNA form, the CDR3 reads TGTGCCATCAGTCGGGAAGACAGGGACGACACTGAAGCTTTCTTT.